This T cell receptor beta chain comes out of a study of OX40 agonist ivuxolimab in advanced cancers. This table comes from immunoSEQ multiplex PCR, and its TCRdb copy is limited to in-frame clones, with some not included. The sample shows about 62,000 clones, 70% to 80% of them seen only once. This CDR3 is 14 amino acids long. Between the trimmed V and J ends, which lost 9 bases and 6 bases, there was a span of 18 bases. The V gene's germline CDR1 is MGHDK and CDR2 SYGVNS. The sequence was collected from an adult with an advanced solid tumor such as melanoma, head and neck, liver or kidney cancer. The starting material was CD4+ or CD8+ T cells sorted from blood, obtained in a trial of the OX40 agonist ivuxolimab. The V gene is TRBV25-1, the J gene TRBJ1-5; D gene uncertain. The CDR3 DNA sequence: TGTGCCAGTGCCGATGGAGCGTGGGGTCAGCCCCAGCATTTT. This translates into CASADGAWGQPQHF. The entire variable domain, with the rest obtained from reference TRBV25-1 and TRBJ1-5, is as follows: EADIYQTPRYLVIGTGKKITLECSQTMGHDKMYWYQQDPGMELHLIHYSYGVNSTEKGDLSSESTVSRIRTEHFPLTLESARPSHTSQYLCASADGAWGQPQHFGDGTRLSIL.